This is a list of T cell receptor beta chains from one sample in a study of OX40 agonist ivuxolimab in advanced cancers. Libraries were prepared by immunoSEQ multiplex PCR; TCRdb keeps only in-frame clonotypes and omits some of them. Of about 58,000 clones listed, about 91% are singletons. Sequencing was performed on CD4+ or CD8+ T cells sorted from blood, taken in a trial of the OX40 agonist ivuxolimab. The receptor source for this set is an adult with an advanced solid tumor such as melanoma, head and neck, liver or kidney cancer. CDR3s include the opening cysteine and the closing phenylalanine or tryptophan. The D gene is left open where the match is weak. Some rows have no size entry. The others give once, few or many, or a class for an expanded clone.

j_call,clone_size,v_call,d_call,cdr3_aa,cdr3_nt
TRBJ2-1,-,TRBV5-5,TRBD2,CASSPASGSSYNEQFF,TGTGCCAGCAGCCCGGCTAGCGGGAGCTCCTACAATGAGCAGTTCTTC
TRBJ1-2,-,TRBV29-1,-,CSVEGDSYTF,TGCAGCGTTGAGGGAGACAGCTACACCTTC
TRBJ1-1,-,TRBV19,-,CASSLVPGAEAFF,TGTGCCAGTAGCTTGGTCCCGGGCGCTGAAGCTTTCTTT
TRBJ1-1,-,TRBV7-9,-,CASSLVFGQNTEAFF,TGTGCCAGCAGCTTAGTCTTTGGGCAGAACACTGAAGCTTTCTTT
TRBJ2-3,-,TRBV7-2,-,CASSLEPGLTDTQYF,TGTGCCAGCAGCTTAGAGCCGGGGCTCACAGATACGCAGTATTTT
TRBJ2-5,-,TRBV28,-,CASSLGTNQETQYF,TGTGCCAGCAGTTTAGGCACCAACCAAGAGACCCAGTACTTC
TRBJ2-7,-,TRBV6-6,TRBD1,CATGQGGAEQYF,TGTGCCACTGGACAGGGGGGTGCCGAGCAGTACTTC
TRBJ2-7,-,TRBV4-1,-,CASSQEPNSYEQYF,TGCGCCAGCAGCCAAGAGCCCAACTCCTACGAGCAGTACTTC
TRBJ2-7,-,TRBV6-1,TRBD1,CASSEEAGTGSYEQYF,TGTGCCAGCAGTGAAGAGGCCGGGACAGGGAGTTACGAGCAGTACTTC
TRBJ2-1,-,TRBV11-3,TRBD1,CASSPRTGYNEQFF,TGTGCCAGCAGCCCACGGACAGGTTACAATGAGCAGTTCTTC
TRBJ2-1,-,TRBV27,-,CASSLSEYNEQFF,TGTGCCAGCAGTTTATCGGAGTACAATGAGCAGTTCTTC
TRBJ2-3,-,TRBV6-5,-,CASSSGGPFTDTQYF,TGTGCCAGCAGTTCCGGCGGACCTTTCACAGATACGCAGTATTTT
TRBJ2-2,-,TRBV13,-,CASSVKTGELFF,TGTGCCAGCAGTGTCAAAACCGGGGAGCTGTTTTTT
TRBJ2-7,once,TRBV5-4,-,CASSLQGSGEQYF,TGTGCCAGCAGCTTGCAGGGGTCGGGGGAGCAGTACTTC
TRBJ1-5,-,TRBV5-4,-,CASSLDGDNQPQHF,TGTGCCAGCAGCTTGGACGGGGACAATCAGCCCCAGCATTTT
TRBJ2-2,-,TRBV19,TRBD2,CASSSVLAGDTGELFF,TGTGCCAGTAGTAGTGTACTAGCGGGAGACACCGGGGAGCTGTTTTTT
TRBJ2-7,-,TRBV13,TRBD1,CASSSFGTGGIEQYF,TGTGCCAGCAGCTCTTTCGGGACAGGGGGCATCGAGCAGTACTTC
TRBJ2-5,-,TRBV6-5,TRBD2,CASSYSGLAGVETQYF,TGTGCCAGCAGTTACTCGGGACTAGCGGGAGTTGAGACCCAGTACTTC
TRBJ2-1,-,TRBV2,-,CASRGGGRAVDEQFF,TGTGCCAGCAGGGGGGGCGGGAGAGCGGTGGATGAGCAGTTCTTC
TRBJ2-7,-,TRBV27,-,CASRPAPSQGYEQYF,TGTGCCAGCAGGCCAGCCCCCTCACAGGGCTACGAGCAGTACTTC
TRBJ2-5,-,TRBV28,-,CASSLWAEQETQYF,TGTGCCAGCAGTTTATGGGCGGAACAAGAGACCCAGTACTTC
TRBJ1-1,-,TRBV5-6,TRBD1,CASSLVRGRDTEAFF,TGTGCCAGCAGCTTGGTGAGGGGGCGGGACACTGAAGCTTTCTTT
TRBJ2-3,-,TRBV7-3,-,CASSLTSGEIDTQYF,TGTGCCAGCAGCTTAACCAGCGGTGAGATAGATACGCAGTATTTT
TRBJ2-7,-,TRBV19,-,CASSMSGDRYEQYF,TGTGCCAGTAGTATGTCGGGGGACCGCTACGAGCAGTACTTC
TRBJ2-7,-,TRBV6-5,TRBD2,CASSYSSGRALYEQYF,TGTGCCAGCAGTTACTCGAGTGGGAGGGCCTTGTACGAGCAGTACTTC
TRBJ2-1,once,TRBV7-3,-,CASSFRGGSNEQFF,TGTGCCAGCAGCTTTCGTGGTGGCTCCAATGAGCAGTTCTTC
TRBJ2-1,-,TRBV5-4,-,CASSYGGSVYNEQFF,TGTGCCAGCAGCTACGGTGGGAGTGTCTACAATGAGCAGTTCTTC
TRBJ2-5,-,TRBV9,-,CASSVAMGAGETQYF,TGTGCCAGCAGCGTAGCTATGGGGGCGGGGGAGACCCAGTACTTC
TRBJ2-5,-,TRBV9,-,CASSVALGEETQYF,TGTGCCAGCAGCGTAGCTCTTGGGGAAGAGACCCAGTACTTC
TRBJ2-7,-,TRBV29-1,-,CSVEAGLDYEQYF,TGCAGCGTTGAGGCGGGCCTCGACTACGAGCAGTACTTC
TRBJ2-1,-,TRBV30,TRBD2,CAWDPGEGNEQFF,TGTGCCTGGGATCCGGGGGAGGGGAATGAGCAGTTCTTC
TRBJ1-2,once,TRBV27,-,CASSPDPVGSNYGYTF,TGTGCCAGCAGTCCTGACCCGGTCGGGTCTAACTATGGCTACACCTTC
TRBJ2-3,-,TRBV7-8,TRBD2,CASSIGLAGVKDTQYF,TGTGCCAGCAGCATCGGACTAGCGGGAGTTAAAGATACGCAGTATTTT
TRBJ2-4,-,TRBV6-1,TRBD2,CASSAGLEDIQYF,TGTGCCAGCAGCGCGGGACTAGAGGACATTCAGTACTTC
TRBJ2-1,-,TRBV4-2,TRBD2,CASSQDLYGTSNEQFF,TGTGCCAGCAGCCAAGATCTTTACGGGACTAGCAATGAGCAGTTCTTC
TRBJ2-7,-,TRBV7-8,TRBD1,CASSLGQGVLFYEQYF,TGTGCCAGCAGCTTAGGACAGGGGGTCCTTTTCTACGAGCAGTACTTC
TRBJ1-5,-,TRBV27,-,CASSLRAASNQPQHF,TGTGCCAGCAGTTTGAGGGCAGCTAGCAATCAGCCCCAGCATTTT
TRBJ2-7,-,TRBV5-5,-,CASSWSQGGSYEQYF,TGTGCCAGCAGCTGGTCACAGGGGGGGTCCTACGAGCAGTACTTC
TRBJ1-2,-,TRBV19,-,CASSIDPNQYYGYTF,TGTGCCAGTAGTATAGACCCGAACCAATACTATGGCTACACCTTC
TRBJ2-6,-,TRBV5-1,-,CASSLKSPSGANVLTF,TGCGCCAGCAGCTTAAAGAGCCCCTCTGGGGCCAACGTCCTGACTTTC
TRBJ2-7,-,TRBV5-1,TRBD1,CASSSSGGVYEQYF,TGCGCCAGCAGCTCTTCAGGGGGAGTCTACGAGCAGTACTTC
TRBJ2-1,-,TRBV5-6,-,CASSPARLNEQFF,TGTGCCAGCAGCCCCGCCCGGCTTAATGAGCAGTTCTTC
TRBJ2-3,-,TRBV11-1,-,CASSLVGVTSFGDTQYF,TGTGCCAGCAGCTTGGTCGGAGTGACCTCGTTCGGGGATACGCAGTATTTT
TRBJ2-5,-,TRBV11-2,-,CASSLVAGSGETQYF,TGTGCCAGCAGCTTAGTGGCAGGGTCGGGGGAGACCCAGTACTTC
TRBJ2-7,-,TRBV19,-,CASSIGGRATPAWEQYF,TGTGCCAGTAGTATAGGGGGGCGGGCGACACCGGCGTGGGAGCAGTACTTC
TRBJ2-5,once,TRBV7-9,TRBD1,CASTSGGQETQYF,TGTGCCAGCACCTCAGGGGGACAAGAGACCCAGTACTTC
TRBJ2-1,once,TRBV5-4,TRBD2,CASSLVPGGRAYNEQFF,TGTGCCAGCAGCTTGGTGCCTGGCGGGAGGGCTTACAATGAGCAGTTCTTC
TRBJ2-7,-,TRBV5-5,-,CASSFASSYEQYF,TGTGCCAGCAGCTTTGCGAGCTCCTACGAGCAGTACTTC
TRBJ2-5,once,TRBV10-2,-,CASSDWGKETQYF,TGCGCCAGCAGTGACTGGGGTAAAGAGACCCAGTACTTC
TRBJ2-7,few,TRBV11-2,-,CASIQGLGGPIYEQYF,TGTGCCAGCATCCAGGGGCTGGGAGGGCCAATCTACGAGCAGTACTTC